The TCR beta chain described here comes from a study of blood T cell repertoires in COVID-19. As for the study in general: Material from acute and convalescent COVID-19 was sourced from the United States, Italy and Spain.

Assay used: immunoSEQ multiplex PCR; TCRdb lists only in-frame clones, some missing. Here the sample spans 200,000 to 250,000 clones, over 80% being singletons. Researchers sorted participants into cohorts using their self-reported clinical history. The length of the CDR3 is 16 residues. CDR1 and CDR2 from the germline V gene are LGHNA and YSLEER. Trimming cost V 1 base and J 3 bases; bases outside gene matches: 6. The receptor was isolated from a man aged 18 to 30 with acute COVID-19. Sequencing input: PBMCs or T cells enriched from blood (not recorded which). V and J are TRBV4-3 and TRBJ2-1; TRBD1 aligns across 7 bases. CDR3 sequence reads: CASSQGSQGVYNEQFF. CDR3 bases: TGCGCCAGCAGCCAAGGAAGCCAGGGGGTCTACAATGAGCAGTTCTTC.